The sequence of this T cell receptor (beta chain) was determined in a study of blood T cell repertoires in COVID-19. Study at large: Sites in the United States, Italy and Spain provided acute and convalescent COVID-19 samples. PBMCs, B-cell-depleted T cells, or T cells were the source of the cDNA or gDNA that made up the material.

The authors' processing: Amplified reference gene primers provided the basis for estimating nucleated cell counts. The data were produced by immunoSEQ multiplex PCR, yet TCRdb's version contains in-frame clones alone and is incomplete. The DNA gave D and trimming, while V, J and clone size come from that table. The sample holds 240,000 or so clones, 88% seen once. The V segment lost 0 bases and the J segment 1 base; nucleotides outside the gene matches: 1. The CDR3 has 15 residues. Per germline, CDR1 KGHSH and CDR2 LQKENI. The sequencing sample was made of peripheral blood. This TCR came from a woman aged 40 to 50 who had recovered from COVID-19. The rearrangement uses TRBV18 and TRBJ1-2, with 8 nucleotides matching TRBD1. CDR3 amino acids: CASSPPGQVNYGYTF. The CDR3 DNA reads TGTGCCAGCTCACCACCGGGACAGGTTAACTATGGCTACACCTTC.